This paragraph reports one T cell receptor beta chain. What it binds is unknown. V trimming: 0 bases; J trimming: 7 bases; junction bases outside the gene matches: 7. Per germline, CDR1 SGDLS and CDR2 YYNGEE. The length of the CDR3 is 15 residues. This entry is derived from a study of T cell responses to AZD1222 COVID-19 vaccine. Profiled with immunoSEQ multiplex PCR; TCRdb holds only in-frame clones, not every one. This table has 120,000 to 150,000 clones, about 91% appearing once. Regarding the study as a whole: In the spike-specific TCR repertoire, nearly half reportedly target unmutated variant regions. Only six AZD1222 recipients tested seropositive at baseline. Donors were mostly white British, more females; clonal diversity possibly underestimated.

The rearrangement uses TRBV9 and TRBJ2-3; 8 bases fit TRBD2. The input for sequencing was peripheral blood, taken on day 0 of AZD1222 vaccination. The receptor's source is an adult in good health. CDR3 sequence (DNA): TGTGCCAGCAGCGTAGAGGCGGGGGGCACCTATACGCAGTATTTT. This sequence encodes CASSVEAGGTYTQYF.